This is a list of T cell receptor beta chains from one sample in a study of graft-versus-host responses after intestinal transplantation. Measured with immunoSEQ multiplex PCR; TCRdb has only the in-frame clones, and not every one. The table has tens of thousands of clones, 80% to 85% seen once. This sample comprised PBMCs, obtained about 990 days after transplant. Receptors originate from a human patient who received an intestinal transplant, so some T cells may come from the graft donor. Each CDR3 is given with its conserved first and last residue. D genes are given only for firm matches. Expanded clones are given a class, and other clones once, few, many or no size at all.

V,size,D,J,CDR3,DNA
TRBV5-4,NA,TRBD1,TRBJ1-2,CASSPPGTGNHYGYTF,TGTGCCAGCAGCCCTCCCGGGACAGGGAATCACTATGGCTACACCTTC
TRBV7-2,NA,TRBD2,TRBJ2-1,CASTPNRLAGHNEQFF,TGTGCCAGCACCCCAAATCGACTAGCGGGGCACAATGAGCAGTTCTTC
TRBV27,few,TRBD1,TRBJ2-7,CASSLIGQGEREQYF,TGTGCCAGCAGTTTGATCGGACAGGGTGAACGCGAGCAGTACTTC
TRBV6-1,NA,NA,TRBJ2-6,CASSGLAVSGANVLTF,TGTGCCAGCAGTGGTTTAGCCGTCTCTGGGGCCAACGTCCTGACTTTC
TRBV7-2,NA,TRBD1,TRBJ1-5,CASSLGTGGYSNQPQHF,TGTGCCAGCAGCCTCGGGACAGGGGGTTATAGCAATCAGCCCCAGCATTTT
TRBV7-6,NA,NA,TRBJ1-1,CASSFSDSTEAFF,TGTGCCAGCAGCTTTTCGGATTCCACTGAAGCTTTCTTT
TRBV6-1,NA,NA,TRBJ2-5,CASSLTFSAETQYF,TGTGCCAGCAGTTTGACTTTTTCGGCGGAGACCCAGTACTTC
TRBV13,NA,NA,TRBJ1-1,CASSARGRGNTEAFF,TGTGCCAGCAGCGCGCGGGGGAGGGGGAACACTGAAGCTTTCTTT
TRBV28,NA,NA,TRBJ1-6,CASSLGGLNSPLHF,TGTGCCAGCAGTTTAGGGGGGCTCAATTCACCCCTCCACTTT
TRBV6-6,NA,TRBD1,TRBJ2-1,CASSYGQGANEQFF,TGTGCCAGCAGTTATGGACAGGGGGCGAATGAGCAGTTCTTC
TRBV5-1,NA,NA,TRBJ2-5,CASSLPQQETQYF,TGCGCCAGCAGCTTACCGCAGCAAGAGACCCAGTACTTC
TRBV11-3,NA,NA,TRBJ1-1,CASSAGQNTEAFF,TGTGCCAGCAGCGCCGGACAGAACACTGAAGCTTTCTTT
TRBV28,NA,NA,TRBJ1-1,CASSLFGGDTEAFF,TGTGCCAGCAGCCTGTTCGGGGGAGACACTGAAGCTTTCTTT
TRBV10-2,NA,TRBD1,TRBJ1-2,CASSERDSYGYTF,TGCGCCAGCAGTGAACGGGACAGCTATGGCTACACCTTC
TRBV9,NA,TRBD2,TRBJ2-2,CASSVGLAGVTGELFF,TGTGCCAGCAGCGTAGGGTTAGCGGGAGTCACCGGGGAGCTGTTTTTT
TRBV7-2,NA,TRBD2,TRBJ2-7,CASSLGPAGGREQYF,TGTGCCAGCAGCTTAGGGCCAGCGGGGGGGCGCGAGCAGTACTTC